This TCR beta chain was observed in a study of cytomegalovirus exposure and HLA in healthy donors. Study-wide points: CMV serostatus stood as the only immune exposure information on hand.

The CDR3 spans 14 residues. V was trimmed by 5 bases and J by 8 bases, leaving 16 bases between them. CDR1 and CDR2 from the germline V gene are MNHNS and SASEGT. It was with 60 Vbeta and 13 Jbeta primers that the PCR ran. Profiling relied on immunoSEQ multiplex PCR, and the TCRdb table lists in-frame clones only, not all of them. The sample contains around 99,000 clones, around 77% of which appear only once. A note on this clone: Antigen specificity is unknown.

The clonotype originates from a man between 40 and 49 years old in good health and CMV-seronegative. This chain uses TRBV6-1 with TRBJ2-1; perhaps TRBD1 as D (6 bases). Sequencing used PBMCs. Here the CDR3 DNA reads TGTGCCAGCAGTCCGAGGGGGAAGGGTTATGAGCAGTTCTTC. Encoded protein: CASSPRGKGYEQFF.